The 31 T cell receptor beta chains reported below all come from one sample, sequenced in a study of shared clonotypes between healthy human individuals. The data were produced by immunoSEQ multiplex PCR, yet TCRdb's version contains in-frame clones alone and is incomplete. The repertoire holds some 1 million clones, with about 77% as singletons. The sample was memory CD4+ T cells sorted from blood. The subset: CD45RA-negative fraction. The receptors were gathered from a man aged 18 to 35 in good health.

This clone was counted a few times. This chain uses TRBV25-1 with TRBJ1-2; 7 bases map to TRBD1. The CDR3 has 14 residues. V dropped 4 bases and J dropped 6; count of bases not matched to a gene: 8. CDR1 is MGHDK and CDR2 is SYGVNS in the germline V gene. Here the CDR3 reads CASSGGQFLNGYTF. The CDR3 coding sequence is TGTGCCAGCAGTGGGGGACAGTTCTTAAATGGCTACACCTTC.

V and J are TRBV5-3 and TRBJ2-3, with 11 nucleotides matching TRBD2. TRBV5-3 is an open reading frame whose function is uncertain. This CDR3 contains 16 residues. The ends lost 4 bases at V and 3 bases at J; junction bases unmatched: 7. CDR3 nucleotides: TGTGCCAGAAGCCGACTAGCGGGACCTTCGACAGATACGCAGTATTTT. This encodes CARSRLAGPSTDTQYF.

To note about this clone: Other DNA sequences from this sample encode an identical CDR3 as well. The rearrangement joins TRBV7-2 to TRBJ2-7; unclear D gene. Trimming cost V 3 bases and J 4 bases, with 10 bases left between them. The CDR3 sequence is 13 residues long. Per the germline V gene, CDR1 is SGHTA and CDR2 is FQGNSA. The CDR3 sequence is CASSFGLGYEQYF. The CDR3 coding sequence is TGTGCCAGCAGCTTCGGGCTGGGTTACGAGCAGTACTTC.

This clone was observed a handful of times. V usage is TRBV18 and J usage is TRBJ1-6; weak D call: TRBD1 (5 bases). The CDR3 has 15 residues. Looked up from germline, CDR1 is KGHSH and CDR2 is LQKENI. V lost 4 bases, J lost 6 bases, and 13 bases lay in between. The CDR3 nucleotides are TGTGCCAGCTCACGATCCGGGGGAAGTAATTCACCCCTCCACTTT. This sequence encodes CASSRSGGSNSPLHF.

This clone came up once. V gene TRBV5-4 combines with J gene TRBJ1-4; D perhaps matches TRBD1 (6 bases). Germline V gene lookup returns CDR1 SGHNT and CDR2 YYREEE (reference sequence). The V end was cut by 2 bases, the J end by 7 bases, with 15 bases between. There are 15 residues in the CDR3. As DNA, the CDR3 is TGTGCCAGCAGCTTAGGGCAGGGGACGACTGAAAAACTGTTTTTT. The encoded protein is CASSLGQGTTEKLFF.

Ten or more counts support this clone. V usage is TRBV4-1 and J usage is TRBJ2-2; no clear D. The CDR3 covers 17 residues. V dropped 1 base and J dropped 2 bases, with 14 bases sitting between them. CDR1 and CDR2 from the germline V gene are MGHRA and YSYEKL. The CDR3 coding sequence is TGCGCCAGCAGCCAAGTCGATATGGGGTTTAACACCGGGGAGCTGTTTTTT. This gives the protein CASSQVDMGFNTGELFF.

V usage is TRBV5-1 and J usage is TRBJ1-4, with 7 bases that match TRBD1. This CDR3 has 14 residues. Germline V gene lookup returns CDR1 SGHRS and CDR2 YFSETQ. The junction had 11 bases not matched to a gene; V was cut back by 8 bases and J by 7 bases. The CDR3 region has the DNA TGCGCCAGTTCCCAGGGGGGCGGGAGTGAAAAACTGTTTTTT. This translates into CASSQGGGSEKLFF.

The V and J genes are TRBV9 and TRBJ2-3; D gene ambiguous. CDR1 SGDLS and CDR2 YYNGEE come from the germline V gene. CDR3 length equals 12 residues. V lost 3 bases, J lost 1 base, and 3 bases lay in between. The CDR3 DNA follows: TGTGCCAGCAGCGCCCGCACAGATACGCAGTATTTT. Translating gives CASSARTDTQYF.

This clone was seen a few times. The chain uses TRBV10-3 and TRBJ2-7; TRBD2 matches at 8 bases. Germline V gene data show CDR1 as ENHRY and CDR2 as SYGVKD. The V segment lost 0 bases and the J segment 5 bases; nucleotides outside the gene matches: 9. The CDR3 has 16 amino acids. The CDR3 DNA follows: TGTGCCATCAGTGAGTCGACCCGGGGGGGGCTGAACGAGCAGTACTTC. Translating gives CAISESTRGGLNEQYF.

This clone was counted only a few times. The CDR3 loop is CASSGQGARWETQYF. The CDR3 DNA is TGTGCCAGCAGTGGGCAGGGGGCACGGTGGGAGACCCAGTACTTC. The chain carries TRBV28 and TRBJ2-5, with 8 bases fitting TRBD1. The CDR3 is 15 residues long. Germline V gene lookup returns CDR1 MDHEN and CDR2 SYDVKM. The V gene end was trimmed by 5 bases and the J gene end by 5 bases; junction bases not matched to a gene: 10.

Regarding this clone: One junction end does not reproduce the germline sequence, and a read error may be involved. The genes are TRBV7-7 and TRBJ2-4; 8 bases are a match to TRBD2. The CDR3 is made up of 12 amino acids. Germline CDR1 is SSHAT and CDR2 is FNYEAQ (reference sequence). The CDR3 DNA sequence: TGTGCTAGCAGCTCTCCACGCGGGAGGTCAGACTTC. Translated: CASSSPRGRSDF.

This chain links TRBV19 with TRBJ2-7; tentatively, D is TRBD1 (6 bases). This CDR3 comprises 13 residues. The V gene's germline CDR1 is LNHDA and CDR2 SQIVND (reference sequence). V was shortened by 6 bases and J by 5 bases, with 14 bases between the two germline ends. The CDR3 region is CASRARGGHEQYF. CDR3 DNA: TGTGCCAGTAGAGCCAGGGGTGGACACGAGCAGTACTTC.

The CDR3 nucleotides read TGTGCCAGCGGTACGGCGCCGGGGGTTACTGAAGCTTTCTTT. Residues: CASGTAPGVTEAFF. V and J are TRBV5-4 and TRBJ1-1, with D maybe TRBD1 (5 bases). There are 14 residues in the CDR3. In germline, CDR1 is SGHNT, CDR2 YYREEE (reference sequence). V lost 7 bases to trimming and J lost 5 bases, with 18 bases between them.

This rearrangement joins TRBV2 to TRBJ1-2; 7 nucleotides agree with TRBD1. Germline values: CDR1 SNHLY, CDR2 FYNNEI. Trimming took 3 bases from V and 0 from J; bases not matched to a gene: 1. This CDR3 is built from 14 residues. CDR3 protein: CASSEGQPNYGYTF. CDR3 in DNA: TGTGCCAGCAGTGAGGGACAGCCTAACTATGGCTACACCTTC.

The V gene is TRBV30, the J gene TRBJ1-2, with D unclear. CDR1 and CDR2 (germline): GTSNPN, SVGIG (reference sequence). CDR3 length equals 13 residues. Trimming took off 8 bases at V and 1 base at J, with 14 bases between the two ends. The CDR3 is CALRPLVNYGYTF. The CDR3 DNA reads as TGTGCCCTTCGACCCCTAGTTAACTATGGCTACACCTTC.

The chain joins TRBV28 to TRBJ1-2; D not resolved. The length of the CDR3 is 13 residues. The V and J ends lost 3 bases and 12 bases respectively, with 17 bases between them. Germline lookup yields CDR1 MDHEN and CDR2 SYDVKM. The DNA for the CDR3 is TGTGCCAGCAGTTTCGGAGGGAAGTCGGATAACACCTTC. This gives the protein CASSFGGKSDNTF.

The V and J genes are TRBV6-1 and TRBJ1-6, with 9 bases identical to TRBD1. V shed 5 bases and J 8 bases; nucleotides not matched to a gene: 7. The germline V gene has CDR1 MNHNS and CDR2 SASEGT. The length of the CDR3 is 15 residues. CDR3 residues: CASSPQTGGYSPLHF. CDR3 in DNA: TGTGCCAGCAGTCCTCAGACAGGGGGTTATTCACCCCTCCACTTT.

This chain joins TRBV30 and TRBJ1-3; TRBD1 agrees at 7 bases. This CDR3 has 14 residues. Looked up from germline, CDR1 is GTSNPN and CDR2 is SVGIG (reference sequence). The trim removed 3 bases at V and 1 base at J, leaving 3 bases unmatched. CDR3: CAWRDRISGNTIYF. The CDR3 nucleotides are TGTGCCTGGAGGGACAGGATATCTGGAAACACCATATATTTT. The full variable domain, rest sourced from reference TRBV30 and TRBJ1-3, is SQTIHQWPATLVQPVGSPLSLECTVEGTSNPNLYWYRQAAGRGLQLLFYSVGIGQISSEVPQNLSASRPQDRQFILSSKKLLLSDSGFYLCAWRDRISGNTIYFGEGSWLTVV.

This CDR3 reads CASSMGARTGSPLHF. DNA of the CDR3: TGTGCCAGTAGTATGGGGGCCCGGACCGGTTCACCCCTCCACTTT. The chain links TRBV19 to TRBJ1-6; D is possibly TRBD1 (6 bases). The V gene lost 3 bases and the J gene lost 9 bases, with 15 bases spanning the gap. CDR1 LNHDA and CDR2 SQIVND come from the germline V gene (reference sequence). The CDR3 runs 15 residues.

Only one count was recorded for this clone. The gene calls are TRBV10-1 and TRBJ1-5; D is ambiguous. Per germline, CDR1 WNHNN and CDR2 SYGVQD (reference sequence). V lost 3 bases to trimming and J lost 3 bases, with 6 bases between them. The CDR3 runs 13 residues. Here the CDR3 reads CASSDNINQPQHF. CDR3 bases: TGCGCCAGCAGTGATAACATCAATCAGCCCCAGCATTTT.

This rearrangement joins TRBV11-2 to TRBJ2-3; TRBD1 matches 8 bases. Germline V lookup: CDR1 SGHAT, CDR2 FQNNGV. J was trimmed by 8 bases and V by 5 bases; bases with no gene match: 9. This CDR3 spans 14 amino acids. The DNA of the CDR3 is TGTGCCAGCAGCAGAAACTTACAGGGGGGTACGCAGTATTTT. It specifies CASSRNLQGGTQYF.

This clone occurred a few times. The V call is TRBV6-5, the J call TRBJ1-1; D remains ambiguous. Trimming removed 5 bases at V and 7 bases at J, with 11 bases between. Germline V CDR1 and CDR2: MNHEY, SVGAGI. CDR3 size: 12 residues. The DNA of the CDR3 is TGTGCCAGCAGTCTCGGGCTGGGTGAAGCTTTCTTT. Translated, it gives CASSLGLGEAFF.

V gene TRBV7-9 combines with J gene TRBJ1-2; possibly TRBD1 for D (5 bases). The length of the CDR3 is 14 residues. The germline CDR1 and CDR2 sequences are SEHNR and FQNEAQ (reference sequence). V was pared by 1 base and J by 5 bases, with 11 bases between. DNA for the CDR3: TGTGCCAGCAGCTTAGAATTACAGGTTTATGGCTACACCTTC. It encodes CASSLELQVYGYTF.

Here the CDR3 reads CASSRGQLSTDTQYF. As DNA, the CDR3 is TGTGCCAGCAGTCGGGGACAACTAAGCACAGATACGCAGTATTTT. The J gene is TRBJ2-3, the V gene TRBV6-5; maybe TRBD1 (6 bases). Trimming removed 5 bases at V and 0 bases at J, with 12 bases between. Per the germline V gene, CDR1 is MNHEY and CDR2 is SVGAGI. This CDR3 has 15 amino acids.

The gene calls are TRBV10-3 and TRBJ2-1; 7 nucleotides align to TRBD2. V shed 0 bases, J shed 8 bases, and the junction held 13 bases outside the gene matches. The CDR3 extends over 17 amino acids. Per the germline V gene, CDR1 is ENHRY and CDR2 is SYGVKD. CDR3 in amino acids: CAISESLGAGRADEQFF. DNA for the CDR3: TGTGCCATCAGTGAGTCACTCGGAGCGGGACGTGCCGATGAGCAGTTCTTC.

The chain couples TRBV13 to TRBJ1-2; no reliable D call. Between the trimmed V and J ends, which lost 0 bases and 3 bases, there was a span of 8 bases. CDR1 and CDR2 (germline): PRHDT, FYEKMQ (reference sequence). This CDR3 contains 14 residues. Written as DNA, the CDR3 is TGTGCCAGCAGCTTAGGAGCATGGGACTATGGCTACACCTTC. Translated, it gives CASSLGAWDYGYTF.

This clone was detected only a few times. This sample also contains other DNA sequences that code for the same CDR3. This chain uses TRBV30 with TRBJ1-5; D is unresolved. Per germline, CDR1 GTSNPN and CDR2 SVGIG (reference sequence). CDR3 length equals 13 residues. V dropped 0 bases and J dropped 7 bases, with 10 bases sitting between them. CDR3 DNA sequence: TGTGCCTGGAGTGTGGAAGGACGGCAGCCCCAGCATTTT. Encoded protein: CAWSVEGRQPQHF.

The CDR3 DNA is TGTGCCAGCAGCTTAAGACTAGTAGGGGAAGAGACCCAGTACTTC. Residues: CASSLRLVGEETQYF. The J gene is TRBJ2-5, the V gene TRBV7-9; the D gene is possibly TRBD2 (6 bases). Germline CDR1 and CDR2: SEHNR and FQNEAQ (reference sequence). Trimming stripped 2 bases from V and 3 bases from J, with 13 bases between. The CDR3 length is 15 residues.

The CDR3 coding sequence is TGTGCCAGCAGCTTGGGGACAGGGGGCCAAGAGACCCAGTACTTC. Translation gives CASSLGTGGQETQYF. The chain couples TRBV5-6 to TRBJ2-5; 10 nucleotides line up with TRBD1. This CDR3 is built from 15 residues. Trimming took 0 bases from V and 1 from J; bases not matched to a gene: 0. Germline CDR1 is SGHDT and CDR2 is YYEEEE. Full variable domain (remainder filled in from reference TRBV5-6 and TRBJ2-5): DAGVTQSPTHLIKTRGQQVTLRCSPKSGHDTVSWYQQALGQGPQFIFQYYEEEERQRGNFPDRFSGHQFPNYSSELNVNALLLGDSALYLCASSLGTGGQETQYFGPGTRLLVL.

This chain joins TRBV5-6 and TRBJ1-5; D is ambiguous. The CDR3 is made up of 14 amino acids. V was cut by 0 bases and J by 3 bases, with 7 bases left in between. Germline lookup yields CDR1 SGHDT and CDR2 YYEEEE. The CDR3 spells CASSLGFSNQPQHF. The CDR3 bases are TGTGCCAGCAGCTTGGGGTTCTCCAATCAGCCCCAGCATTTT.

This clone was picked up a small number of times. The V call is TRBV7-2, the J call TRBJ2-7; D might be TRBD1 (6 bases). Trimming took off 5 bases at V and 7 bases at J, with 9 bases between the two ends. The CDR3 contains 11 residues. The germline CDR1 and CDR2 sequences are SGHTA and FQGNSA. CDR3: CASSNRGEQYF. The CDR3 DNA reads TGTGCCAGCAGCAATAGGGGGGAGCAGTACTTC. The full variable domain, in which reference TRBV7-2 and TRBJ2-7 provide the parts outside the CDR3, is GAGVSQSPSNKVTEKGKDVELRCDPISGHTALYWYRQSLGQGLEFLIYFQGNSAPDKSGLPSDRFSAERTGGSVSTLTIQRTQQEDSAVYLCASSNRGEQYFGPGTRLTVT.